This TCR beta chain was obtained from a study of OX40 agonist ivuxolimab in advanced cancers. For context, the study as a whole: The costimulatory receptor OX40 (CD134) was targeted by ivuxolimab, a fully human IgG2 agonistic monoclonal antibody. Intravenous ivuxolimab was administered to patients every 2 weeks at six dose levels: 0.01, 0.1, 0.3, 1.5, 3 and 10 mg/kg. Among the roughly 50 dose-escalation patients, approximately 20 had hepatocellular carcinoma, 15 or so melanoma, 9 renal cell carcinoma and 9 head and neck cancer. A male proportion of under 85% and a mean age of approximately 61 years, ranging from about 20 to 85, were recorded for the dose-escalation cohort. Prior anti-PD-1, anti-PD-L1 or anti-CTLA-4 therapy was permitted, and checkpoint inhibitors had been received by roughly two fifths of dose-escalation patients. Partial responses occurred in three dose-escalation patients: two with cutaneous melanoma and one with hepatocellular carcinoma. The point of sequencing TCRbeta in the periphery was to test whether ivuxolimab changed TCR sequence diversity and drove clonal T-cell expansion. The paper describes the monotherapy dose-escalation part (N of about 47 patients) of the phase I trial of ivuxolimab. Broad study findings and their caveats: Which antigens the clonally expanded peripheral T cells were specific for was not determined. Partial responders in the 0.1-3.0 mg/kg groups had among the lowest normalized peripheral clonal expansion, especially among CD8+ T cells. Low levels of normalized T-cell clonal expansion were also shown by some nonresponding patients. Clonal expansion of both CD4+ and CD8+ blood T cells was observed from baseline to week 6 at doses 0.1 to 3.0 mg/kg. On average, CD8+ T cells showed more expanded clones than CD4+ T cells after ivuxolimab.

V loses 5 bases of germline sequence and J loses 2 bases, and the interval between the two ends is 16 bases. The germline V gene (reference sequence) specifies LNHDA as CDR1 and SQIVND as CDR2. The CDR3 runs 16 amino acids, cysteine and phenylalanine included. Only the CDR3 DNA stays, 48 bases, in frame from base 1. Genomic DNA was extracted from sorted cells for sequencing of the TCRbeta CDR3 region. TCRbeta CDR3 regions were sequenced using the immunoSEQ Assay. TCRdb re-hosts the immuneACCESS table, in-frame sequences only. Its copies lack some clones; in the studies checked, an unresolved V gene accounts for under half of them, and the cause for the rest is not known. Here the sample has 72,000 or so clones; more than 65% occur a single time. Jointly, the top ten make up roughly 4.2% of the sample. About this clone itself: Its antigen has not been determined. No base quality information exists; no much larger clone differs at one position.

Patients with a history of autoimmune disease or receiving systemic immunosuppression were excluded from the trial. Peripheral blood for TCR sequencing was collected from all dose cohorts at baseline, on cycle 4 day 1, and on cycle 7 day 1. Samples came from an open-label, multicenter, first-in-human phase I dose-escalation trial of ivuxolimab. Adults with locally advanced or metastatic melanoma, renal cell carcinoma, hepatocellular carcinoma or head and neck squamous cell carcinoma were enrolled in the trial. Before TCR sequencing, CD4+ T cells and CD8+ T cells from peripheral blood were sorted into separate populations.

This specimen was CD4+ or CD8+ T cells sorted from blood, taken in a trial of the OX40 agonist ivuxolimab. This TCR was sampled from an adult with an advanced solid tumor such as melanoma, head and neck, liver or kidney cancer. In this chain, TRBV19 is recombined with TRBJ1-5, with no confidently assigned D gene. The CDR3 region reads CASSQHGDRGNQPQHF. The DNA sequence is given as TGTGCCAGTAGTCAGCACGGGGATAGGGGCAATCAGCCCCAGCATTTT.